Below, 30 T cell receptor beta chains from the same sample are listed, as sequenced in a study of high-grade serous ovarian cancer treatment subgroups. The assay was immunoSEQ multiplex PCR, and TCRdb's table has in-frame clones only and misses some. The repertoire has fewer than 4,000 clones, almost 80% of them found once; the top ten carry 8.9%. The tumor samples were collected prior to definitive surgery or chemotherapy. The specimen sequenced was tumor tissue. These receptor sequences come from a human donor with high-grade serous ovarian cancer.

This clone was counted between two and nine times. The CDR3 loop reads CASSESWGTTEAFF. DNA for the CDR3: TGTGCCAGCAGTGAGTCGTGGGGAACCACTGAAGCTTTCTTT. The chain recombines TRBV6-1 with TRBJ1-1; D is undetermined. The germline V gene encodes CDR1 MNHNS and CDR2 SASEGT. The CDR3 runs to 14 residues. Trimming pared 3 bases from V and 4 bases from J, leaving 12 bases between.

The chain is built from TRBV6-1 and TRBJ2-3; D remains ambiguous. The germline gives CDR1 MNHNS, CDR2 SASEGT. V was cut by 0 bases and J by 6 bases, with 7 bases left in between. The CDR3 runs 13 residues. This chain's CDR3 is CASSEANPDTQYF. As DNA, the CDR3 is TGTGCCAGCAGTGAAGCGAATCCGGATACGCAGTATTTT.

This clone occurred a few times. The CDR3 bases are TGTGCCAGCAGCTGGGGCGAGGGAGGCTATCAGCCCCAGCATTTT. It specifies CASSWGEGGYQPQHF. J is TRBJ1-5 and V is TRBV7-2; D perhaps matches TRBD1 (5 bases). V lost 4 bases, J lost 5 bases, and 15 bases lay in between. CDR3 length: 15 amino acids. Germline V gives CDR1 SGHTA, CDR2 FQGNSA.

Concerning this clone itself: A far larger clone differs by one base, so this is likely a read error. V is TRBV13 and J is TRBJ2-7; D possibly corresponds to TRBD1 (6 bases). Trimming removed 1 base from V and 3 bases from J, with 10 bases in between. Germline V gene lookup returns CDR1 PRHDT and CDR2 FYEKMQ (reference sequence). The CDR3 totals 14 residues. CDR3 DNA sequence: TGTGCCAGCAGCTTAGCAGGGGCCAACTACGAGCAGTACTTC. Its protein product is CASSLAGANYEQYF.

This clone appeared a single time. V is TRBV19 and J is TRBJ2-1; a weak D match, TRBD2 (6 bases). Germline-derived CDR1 and CDR2 are LNHDA and SQIVND (reference sequence). The CDR3 contains 15 residues. Trimming pared 1 base from V and 6 bases from J, leaving 13 bases between. CDR3 sequence reads: CASSIVGAEGNEQFF. CDR3 in DNA: TGTGCCAGTAGTATAGTAGGGGCGGAGGGCAATGAGCAGTTCTTC.

The genes are TRBV29-1 and TRBJ1-4; a possible D gene is TRBD1 (6 bases). This CDR3 spans 13 amino acids. The V end lost 7 bases, the J end lost 8 bases, and 17 bases lay between the germline ends. Germline CDR1 is SQVTM and CDR2 is ANQGSEA. CDR3 protein: CSAQGGAREKLFF. CDR3 nucleotide sequence: TGCAGCGCGCAAGGGGGGGCTAGAGAAAAACTGTTTTTT.

The chain links TRBV15 to TRBJ2-1; TRBD1 aligns across 8 bases. Per the germline V gene, CDR1 is LNHNV and CDR2 is YYDKDF (reference sequence). This CDR3 is built from 17 residues. The V segment lost 3 bases and the J segment 0 bases; nucleotides outside the gene matches: 7. The CDR3 DNA sequence: TGTGCCACCAGCAGCAGGGGGCGGGATGGCTCCTACAATGAGCAGTTCTTC. Translation gives CATSSRGRDGSYNEQFF.

This clone was detected only a few times. V and J are TRBV28 and TRBJ1-2, with D tentatively TRBD1 (6 bases). V was shortened by 4 bases and J by 4 bases, with 16 bases between the two germline ends. This CDR3 comprises 15 residues. The germline V gene encodes CDR1 MDHEN and CDR2 SYDVKM. Written as DNA, the CDR3 is TGTGCCAGCAGTTACAACCCCGGACAGATCTATGGCTACACCTTC. It translates to CASSYNPGQIYGYTF.

This clone has just one count. The chain uses TRBV18 and TRBJ2-1; the D gene could be TRBD1 or TRBD2 (5 bases each). Trimming pared 6 bases from V and 7 bases from J, leaving 16 bases between. The CDR3 has 14 amino acids. The germline V gene encodes CDR1 KGHSH and CDR2 LQKENI. CDR3 residues: CASSPGPTPNEQFF. CDR3 coding DNA: TGTGCCAGCTCCCCGGGACCCACCCCTAATGAGCAGTTCTTC.

The chain joins TRBV7-9 to TRBJ2-2; no reliable D call. The CDR3 is 12 residues long. V was pared by 8 bases and J by 4 bases, with 8 bases between. From germline, CDR1 is SEHNR and CDR2 FQNEAQ (reference sequence). CDR3 DNA sequence: TGTGCCAGCGAACGAGTCACCGGGGAGCTGTTTTTT. Translating it yields CASERVTGELFF.

The chain links TRBV10-3 to TRBJ2-2, with TRBD1 matching over 7 bases. The CDR3 totals 17 residues. Germline V gene sequence: CDR1 ENHRY, CDR2 SYGVKD. Losses at the gene ends were 3 bases for V and 0 bases for J; bases not matched to a gene: 7. For the CDR3, the DNA is TGTGCCATCAGTGATTCCGGGACAGCCTCGAACACCGGGGAGCTGTTTTTT. Translated: CAISDSGTASNTGELFF.

This clone was seen only a few times. The rearrangement joins TRBV2 to TRBJ1-1; D gene unclear. The CDR3 consists of 14 residues. With 4 bases removed from V and 4 bases from J, the gap between germline ends came to 13 bases. Germline CDR1 reads SNHLY; CDR2 reads FYNNEI. The CDR3 spells CASSVNRAGTEAFF. In DNA, the CDR3 is TGTGCCAGCAGTGTTAATCGGGCCGGCACTGAAGCTTTCTTT.

The chain recombines TRBV28 with TRBJ2-7; 7 bases align to TRBD2. The CDR3 extends over 13 amino acids. CDR1 and CDR2 from the germline V gene are MDHEN and SYDVKM. With 7 bases clipped from V and 7 bases from J, the junction kept 10 bases outside the gene matches. CDR3 sequence reads: CASTPAGAGEQYF. The CDR3 DNA follows: TGTGCCAGCACCCCGGCGGGAGCTGGGGAGCAGTACTTC.

The chain links TRBV19 to TRBJ2-1; 12 nucleotides agree with TRBD1. This CDR3 is 18 amino acids long. The germline V gene encodes CDR1 LNHDA and CDR2 SQIVND (reference sequence). V was pared by 4 bases and J by 2 bases, with 9 bases of the junction left unmatched. CDR3 region: CASSNPGQGASTYNEQFF. The CDR3 nucleotides read TGTGCCAGTAGTAACCCGGGACAGGGGGCTTCGACCTACAATGAGCAGTTCTTC.

The chain links TRBV28 to TRBJ2-3; 7 bases match TRBD2. The CDR3 has 15 residues. Trimming took 8 bases from V and 1 from J; bases not matched to a gene: 9. CDR1 is MDHEN, CDR2 SYDVKM, per germline. CDR3 DNA: TGTGCCAGCCATCGGGGGGAGGGTGGCACAGATACGCAGTATTTT. Amino acids: CASHRGEGGTDTQYF.

The table lists this clone with a few counts. This chain joins TRBV9 and TRBJ2-1; the match to TRBD2 covers 9 bases. Germline assignment: CDR1 SGDLS and CDR2 YYNGEE. V gave up 1 base and J gave up 2 bases; unmatched junction bases: 7. This CDR3 contains 17 residues. CDR3 bases: TGTGCCAGCAGCGTATCCTCTAGCGGGGTTACCTACAATGAGCAGTTCTTC. This translates into CASSVSSSGVTYNEQFF.

The chain joins TRBV28 to TRBJ2-4; D gene uncertain. There are 14 residues in the CDR3. The V gene's germline CDR1 is MDHEN and CDR2 SYDVKM. Trimming removed 8 bases from V and 2 bases from J, with 13 bases in between. The CDR3 region is CASQNEVPKNIQYF. The CDR3, as DNA: TGTGCCAGCCAAAATGAAGTCCCCAAAAACATTCAGTACTTC.

V gene TRBV5-1 combines with J gene TRBJ2-7; D uncertain. Germline V gives CDR1 SGHRS, CDR2 YFSETQ. The CDR3 loop spans 14 amino acids. With 4 bases removed from V and 2 bases from J, the gap between germline ends came to 13 bases. The CDR3 here is CASSHTQKAYEQYF. As DNA, the CDR3 is TGCGCCAGCAGCCACACACAGAAAGCCTACGAGCAGTACTTC.

V and J are TRBV14 and TRBJ2-7; D is unclear. The germline CDR1 and CDR2 sequences are SGHDN and FVKESK. The CDR3 consists of 12 residues. V lost 5 bases and J 3 bases, leaving 8 bases between the germline ends. CDR3 sequence reads: CASSIGRYEQYF. The CDR3, as DNA: TGTGCCAGCAGCATAGGACGCTACGAGCAGTACTTC.

The rearrangement uses TRBV5-5 and TRBJ2-1, with 10 nucleotides matching TRBD2. The CDR3 runs to 16 residues. Unmatched junction bases numbered 5, after V lost 1 base and J lost 4 bases. CDR1 is SGHKS, CDR2 YYEKEE, per germline (reference sequence). The CDR3: CASSLTGTSVYNEQFF. In nucleotides, the CDR3 is TGTGCCAGCAGCTTGACCGGGACTAGCGTATACAATGAGCAGTTCTTC.

The count of this clone is one. The chain links TRBV15 to TRBJ2-3; perhaps TRBD1 as D (7 bases). CDR1 and CDR2 (germline): LNHNV, YYDKDF (reference sequence). CDR3 length: 16 residues. V lost 2 bases to trimming and J lost 1 base, with 13 bases between them. The CDR3: CATSRYGGTGTDTQYF. DNA of the CDR3: TGTGCCACCAGCAGATACGGCGGGACAGGCACAGATACGCAGTATTTT.

The genes are TRBV4-1 and TRBJ2-3; tentatively, D is TRBD1 or TRBD2 (5 bases each). CDR3 length equals 16 residues. Trimming shortened V by 4 bases and J by 1 base, and 15 bases separated the two germline ends. Germline CDR1 is MGHRA and CDR2 is YSYEKL. CDR3 sequence reads: CASSPILGTRTDTQYF. CDR3 DNA: TGCGCCAGCAGCCCTATCCTGGGGACCCGCACAGATACGCAGTATTTT.

The V call is TRBV6-5, the J call TRBJ2-3; D perhaps matches TRBD2 (5 bases). V was trimmed by 5 bases and J by 1 base, leaving 10 bases between them. CDR3 size: 14 residues. Germline CDR1 and CDR2: MNHEY and SVGAGI. The CDR3 region has the DNA TGTGCCAGCAGTACGGACTCCGGCACAGATACGCAGTATTTT. Its protein is CASSTDSGTDTQYF.

The J gene is TRBJ1-5, the V gene TRBV6-5, with 8 positions matching TRBD1. The V and J ends lost 6 bases and 4 bases, in that order; junction bases with no gene match: 8. CDR1 is MNHEY and CDR2 is SVGAGI in the germline V gene. The CDR3 contains 15 residues. The CDR3 sequence: CASSLRTGTNQPQHF. CDR3 coding DNA: TGTGCCAGCAGCCTCCGGACAGGGACAAATCAGCCCCAGCATTTT.

This clone was seen only a few times. The gene calls are TRBV7-8 and TRBJ2-7; D could derive from TRBD1 or TRBD2 (5 bases each). The CDR3 length is 15 residues. The V gene lost 5 bases and the J gene lost 3 bases, with 17 bases spanning the gap. CDR1 is SGHVS and CDR2 is FQNEAQ in the germline V gene. In nucleotides, the CDR3 is TGTGCCAGCAGCCAGGGCCAGGGACCCAGCTACGAGCAGTACTTC. Its protein is CASSQGQGPSYEQYF.

This clone was recorded only once. J is TRBJ1-1 and V is TRBV28; possibly TRBD1 for D (6 bases). CDR3 length equals 14 residues. CDR1 is MDHEN and CDR2 is SYDVKM in the germline V gene. V dropped 2 bases and J dropped 4 bases, with 11 bases sitting between them. The CDR3 DNA sequence: TGTGCCAGCAGTTTAGGGGGGCTGGTCACTGAAGCTTTCTTT. Translation: CASSLGGLVTEAFF.

In this sample, this clone turned up a few times. The chain uses TRBV7-8 and TRBJ1-1; 7 positions agree with TRBD1. There are 14 residues in the CDR3. Trimming cost V 5 bases and J 4 bases; bases outside gene matches: 7. The germline V gene has CDR1 SGHVS and CDR2 FQNEAQ. The CDR3 spells CASSLQTGTTEAFF. CDR3 bases: TGTGCCAGCAGCCTTCAGACAGGGACCACTGAAGCTTTCTTT.

The chain recombines TRBV4-2 with TRBJ2-6, with D unresolved. The CDR3 length is 18 residues. Germline CDR1 is LGHNA and CDR2 is YNFKEQ. The V end was cut by 1 base, the J end by 0 bases, with 13 bases between. The CDR3 region is CASSQGSDTSSGANVLTF. CDR3 in DNA: TGTGCCAGCAGCCAAGGGAGCGATACTTCCTCTGGGGCCAACGTCCTGACTTTC.

The rearrangement links TRBV28 to TRBJ2-7, with 9 bases that match TRBD1. Germline CDR1 MDHEN, CDR2 SYDVKM. V was pared by 1 base and J by 7 bases, with 14 bases of the junction left unmatched. There are 17 residues in the CDR3. CDR3 residues: CASSLFGTGHGAREQYF. CDR3 nucleotides: TGTGCCAGCAGTTTATTCGGGACAGGGCATGGGGCTAGAGAGCAGTACTTC.

V is TRBV28 and J is TRBJ2-1; 8 bases agree with TRBD2. The CDR3 runs to 12 residues. The trim removed 3 bases at V and 12 bases at J, leaving 4 bases unmatched. CDR1 MDHEN and CDR2 SYDVKM come from the germline V gene. The CDR3 loop is CASSFLSGGQFF. The CDR3, as DNA: TGTGCCAGCAGTTTCTTGAGCGGGGGGCAGTTCTTC.